The present TCR beta chain was sequenced within a study of OX40 agonist ivuxolimab in advanced cancers. The trim removed 6 bases at V and 2 bases at J, leaving 12 bases unmatched. The germline gives CDR1 MDHEN, CDR2 SYDVKM. The length of the CDR3 is 17 residues. This table comes from immunoSEQ multiplex PCR, and its TCRdb copy is limited to in-frame clones, with some not included. The data contain tens of thousands of clones, around 89% of them singletons. Blood sampling took place at baseline, cycle 4 day 1, and cycle 7 day 1. Overall study findings and caveats: In general, CD8+ T cells held more expanded clones than CD4+ did, on average. The study found among the lowest clonal expansion in partial responders at 0.1-3.0 mg/kg.

Turning to this clone: Its antigen is currently unknown.

V usage is TRBV28 and J usage is TRBJ1-4, with 7 bases that match TRBD1. The TCR sequence derives from an adult with an advanced solid tumor such as melanoma, head and neck, liver or kidney cancer. The sample was CD4+ or CD8+ T cells sorted from blood, taken in a trial of the OX40 agonist ivuxolimab. CDR3 region: CASRRQGVGDTNEKLFF. CDR3 DNA: TGTGCCAGCAGGCGACAGGGTGTCGGGGATACTAATGAAAAACTGTTTTTT.